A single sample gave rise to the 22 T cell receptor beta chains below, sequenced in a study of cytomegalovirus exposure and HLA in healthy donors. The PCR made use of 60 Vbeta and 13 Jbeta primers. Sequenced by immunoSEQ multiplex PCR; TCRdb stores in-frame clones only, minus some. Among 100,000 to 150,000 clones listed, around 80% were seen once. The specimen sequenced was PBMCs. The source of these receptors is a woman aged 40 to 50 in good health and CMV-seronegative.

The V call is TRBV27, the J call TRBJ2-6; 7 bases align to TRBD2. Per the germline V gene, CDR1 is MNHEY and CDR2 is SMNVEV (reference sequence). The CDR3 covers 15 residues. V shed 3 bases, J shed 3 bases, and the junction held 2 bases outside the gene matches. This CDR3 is CASSFAGVGANVLTF. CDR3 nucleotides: TGTGCCAGCAGTTTTGCGGGGGTTGGGGCCAACGTCCTGACTTTC.

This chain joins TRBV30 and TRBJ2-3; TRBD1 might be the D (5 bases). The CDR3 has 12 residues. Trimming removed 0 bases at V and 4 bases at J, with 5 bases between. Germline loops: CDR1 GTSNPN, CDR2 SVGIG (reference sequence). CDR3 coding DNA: TGTGCCTGGAGTGTGACAGCAGATACGCAGTATTTT. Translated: CAWSVTADTQYF.

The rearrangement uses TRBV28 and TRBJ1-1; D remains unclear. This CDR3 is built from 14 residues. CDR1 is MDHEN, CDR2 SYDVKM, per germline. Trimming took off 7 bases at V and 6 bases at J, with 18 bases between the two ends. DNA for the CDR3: TGTGCCAGCACCCTAGCGGGGTGGGAGGCTGAAGCTTTCTTT. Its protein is CASTLAGWEAEAFF.

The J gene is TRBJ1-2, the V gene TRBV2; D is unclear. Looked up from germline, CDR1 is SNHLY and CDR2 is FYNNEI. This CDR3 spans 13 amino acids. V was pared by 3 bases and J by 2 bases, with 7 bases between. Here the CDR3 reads CASSDSGNYGYTF. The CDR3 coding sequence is TGTGCCAGCAGTGATTCGGGGAACTATGGCTACACCTTC.

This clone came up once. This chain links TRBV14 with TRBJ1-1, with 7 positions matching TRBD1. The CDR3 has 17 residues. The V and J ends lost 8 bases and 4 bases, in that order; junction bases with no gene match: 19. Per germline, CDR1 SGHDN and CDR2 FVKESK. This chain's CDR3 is CASGVLTGSDRGTEAFF. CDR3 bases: TGTGCCAGCGGAGTCTTGACAGGGTCGGATCGAGGCACTGAAGCTTTCTTT. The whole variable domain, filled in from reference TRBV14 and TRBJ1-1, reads EAGVTQFPSHSVIEKGQTVTLRCDPISGHDNLYWYRRVMGKEIKFLLHFVKESKQDESGMPNNRFLAERTGGTYSTLKVQPAELEDSGVYFCASGVLTGSDRGTEAFFGQGTRLTVV.

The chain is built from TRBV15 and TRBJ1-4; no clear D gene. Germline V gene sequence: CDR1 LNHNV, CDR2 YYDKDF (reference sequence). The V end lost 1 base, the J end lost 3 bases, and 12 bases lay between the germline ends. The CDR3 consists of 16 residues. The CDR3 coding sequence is TGTGCCACCAGCAGAGGCGGGAAGCTGTCTAATGAAAAACTGTTTTTT. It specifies CATSRGGKLSNEKLFF.

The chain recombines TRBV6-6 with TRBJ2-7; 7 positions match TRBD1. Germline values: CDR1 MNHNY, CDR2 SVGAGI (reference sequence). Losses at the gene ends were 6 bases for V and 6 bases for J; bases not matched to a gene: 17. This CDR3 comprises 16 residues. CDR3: CASSFPLTGAPLEQYF. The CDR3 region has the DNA TGTGCCAGCAGCTTCCCCCTTACAGGGGCGCCCCTCGAGCAGTACTTC.

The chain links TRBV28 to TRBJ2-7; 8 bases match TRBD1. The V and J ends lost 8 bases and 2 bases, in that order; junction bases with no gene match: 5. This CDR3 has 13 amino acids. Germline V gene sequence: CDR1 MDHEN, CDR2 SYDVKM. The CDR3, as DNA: TGTGCCAGCTATCTGACAGGGGCCTACGAGCAGTACTTC. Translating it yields CASYLTGAYEQYF. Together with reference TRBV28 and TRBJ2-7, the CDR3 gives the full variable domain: DVKVTQSSRYLVKRTGEKVFLECVQDMDHENMFWYRQDPGLGLRLIYFSYDVKMKEKGDIPEGYSVSREKKERFSLILESASTNQTSMYLCASYLTGAYEQYFGPGTRLTVT.

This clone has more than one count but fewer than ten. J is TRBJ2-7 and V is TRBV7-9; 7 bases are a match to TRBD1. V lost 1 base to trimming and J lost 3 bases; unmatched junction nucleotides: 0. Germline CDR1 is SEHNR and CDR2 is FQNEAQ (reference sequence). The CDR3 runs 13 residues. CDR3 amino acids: CASSLGDSYEQYF. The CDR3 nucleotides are TGTGCCAGCAGCTTAGGGGACAGCTACGAGCAGTACTTC.

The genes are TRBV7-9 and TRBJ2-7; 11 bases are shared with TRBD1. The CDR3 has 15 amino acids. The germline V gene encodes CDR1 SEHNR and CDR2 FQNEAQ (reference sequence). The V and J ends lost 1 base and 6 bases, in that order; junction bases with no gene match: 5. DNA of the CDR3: TGTGCCAGCAGCTTAGGGACAGGGGGCTTCTCCGAGCAGTACTTC. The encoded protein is CASSLGTGGFSEQYF.

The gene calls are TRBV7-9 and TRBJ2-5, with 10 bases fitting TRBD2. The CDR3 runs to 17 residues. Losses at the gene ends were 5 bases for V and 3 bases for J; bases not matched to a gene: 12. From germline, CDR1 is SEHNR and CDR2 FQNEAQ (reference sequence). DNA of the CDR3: TGTGCCAGCAGCAAAGGGGCGGGACTAGCGAGAGAAGAGACCCAGTACTTC. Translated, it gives CASSKGAGLAREETQYF.

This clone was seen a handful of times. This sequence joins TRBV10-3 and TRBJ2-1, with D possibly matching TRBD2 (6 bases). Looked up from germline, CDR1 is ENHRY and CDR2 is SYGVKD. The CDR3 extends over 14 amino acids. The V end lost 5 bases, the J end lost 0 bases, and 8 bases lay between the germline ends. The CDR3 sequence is CAISSSDSYNEQFF. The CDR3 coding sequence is TGTGCCATCAGTTCTAGCGACTCCTACAATGAGCAGTTCTTC.

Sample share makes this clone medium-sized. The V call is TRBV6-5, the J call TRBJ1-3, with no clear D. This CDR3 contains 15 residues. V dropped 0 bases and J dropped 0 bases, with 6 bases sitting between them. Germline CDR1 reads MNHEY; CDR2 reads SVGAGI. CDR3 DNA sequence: TGTGCCAGCAGTTACTCGGGAGGCTCTGGAAACACCATATATTTT. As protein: CASSYSGGSGNTIYF.

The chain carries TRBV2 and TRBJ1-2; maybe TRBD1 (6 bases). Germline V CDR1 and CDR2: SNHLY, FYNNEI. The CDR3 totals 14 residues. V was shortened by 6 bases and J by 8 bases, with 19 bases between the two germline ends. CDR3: CASRRSGDKWGYTF. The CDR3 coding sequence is TGTGCCAGCAGAAGGTCAGGGGATAAATGGGGCTACACCTTC.

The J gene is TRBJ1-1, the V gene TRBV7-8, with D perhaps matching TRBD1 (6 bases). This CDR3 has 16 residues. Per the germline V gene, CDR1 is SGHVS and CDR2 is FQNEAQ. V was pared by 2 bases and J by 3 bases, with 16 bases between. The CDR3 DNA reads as TGTGCCAGCAGCTTAACCGAGGGGGGGGAGTACACTGAAGCTTTCTTT. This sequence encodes CASSLTEGGEYTEAFF.

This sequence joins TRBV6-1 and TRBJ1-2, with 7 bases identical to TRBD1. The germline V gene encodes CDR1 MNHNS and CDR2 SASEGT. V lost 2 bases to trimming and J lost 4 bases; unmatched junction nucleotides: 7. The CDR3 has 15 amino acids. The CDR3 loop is CASSEPRTGRYGYTF. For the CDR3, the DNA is TGTGCCAGCAGTGAACCACGGACAGGCCGCTATGGCTACACCTTC.

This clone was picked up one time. The CDR3 is CATHPSGGDTDTQYF. The CDR3 DNA follows: TGTGCCACCCATCCGAGCGGGGGGGACACAGATACGCAGTATTTT. The chain uses TRBV27 and TRBJ2-3; 10 nucleotides align to TRBD2. The CDR3 is made up of 15 amino acids. Germline V gene lookup returns CDR1 MNHEY and CDR2 SMNVEV (reference sequence). The V and J ends lost 10 bases and 2 bases, in that order; junction bases with no gene match: 9.

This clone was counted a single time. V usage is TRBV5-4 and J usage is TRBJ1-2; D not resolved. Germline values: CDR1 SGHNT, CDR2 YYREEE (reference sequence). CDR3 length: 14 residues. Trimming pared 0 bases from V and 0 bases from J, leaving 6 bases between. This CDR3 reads CASSLDITNYGYTF. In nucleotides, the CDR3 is TGTGCCAGCAGCTTGGACATCACTAACTATGGCTACACCTTC.

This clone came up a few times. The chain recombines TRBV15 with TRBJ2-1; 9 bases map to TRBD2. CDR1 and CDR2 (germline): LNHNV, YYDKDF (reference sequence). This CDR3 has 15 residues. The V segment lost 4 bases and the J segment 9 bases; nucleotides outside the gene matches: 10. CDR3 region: CATSKGGGRVTEQFF. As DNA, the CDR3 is TGTGCCACCAGCAAAGGGGGCGGGAGGGTTACTGAGCAGTTCTTC.

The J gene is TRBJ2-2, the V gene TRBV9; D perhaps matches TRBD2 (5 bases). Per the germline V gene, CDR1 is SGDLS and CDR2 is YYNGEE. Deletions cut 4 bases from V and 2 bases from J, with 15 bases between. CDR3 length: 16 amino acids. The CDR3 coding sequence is TGTGCCAGCAGCCCTAGCCCTAGTTCTAACACCGGGGAGCTGTTTTTT. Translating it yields CASSPSPSSNTGELFF.

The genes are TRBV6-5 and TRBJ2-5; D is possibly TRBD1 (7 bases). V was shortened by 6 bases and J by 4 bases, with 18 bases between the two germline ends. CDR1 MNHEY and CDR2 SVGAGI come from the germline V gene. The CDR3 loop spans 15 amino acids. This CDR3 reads CASSLQGGLGETQYF. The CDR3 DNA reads TGTGCCAGCAGCTTGCAGGGGGGTCTGGGAGAGACCCAGTACTTC.

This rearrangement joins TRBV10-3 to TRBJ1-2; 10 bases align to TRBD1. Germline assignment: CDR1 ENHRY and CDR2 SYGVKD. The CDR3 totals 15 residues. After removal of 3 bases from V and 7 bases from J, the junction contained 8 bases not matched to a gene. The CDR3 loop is CAISDSPGTGAGYTF. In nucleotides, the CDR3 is TGTGCCATCAGTGACTCCCCCGGGACAGGGGCTGGCTACACCTTC.